These T cell receptor beta chains were read from a single sample in a study. Using its own MiXCR run on the RT-PCR reads, TCRdb lists one record per CDR3 protein. The sample lists around 700,000 distinct CDR3 sequences; 12% to 15% were seen once. The specimen sequenced was memory CD4+ T cells from blood. The receptor source for this set is a female donor in good health, serving as a healthy control. Each CDR3 is given with its conserved first and last residue. The D gene is left open where the match is weak. Clone size is not always given. Where it is, it says once, few, many or a class for expanded clones.

TRBV4-1	TRBJ1-1	few	TRBD1	TGCGCCAGCAGCCGCGGGACAGGGTACACTGAAGCTTTCTTT	CASSRGTGYTEAFF
TRBV5-1	TRBJ2-7	.	TRBD2	TGCGCCAGCAGTTTGGGACTAGCGGGAGCGGGCGAGCAGTACTTC	CASSLGLAGAGEQYF
TRBV20-1	TRBJ2-1	few	TRBD2	TGCAGTGCTAGGAGGGTAGCGGGGTACAATGAGCAGTTCTTC	CSARRVAGYNEQFF
TRBV19	TRBJ2-1	.	.	TGTGCCAGTAATCCTCGGCCGGGGATGGATGAGCAGTTCTTC	CASNPRPGMDEQFF
TRBV12-3/TRBV12-4	TRBJ2-5	.	TRBD2	TGTGCCAGCAGTTTAGGACTAGCGGGGGGAGGGGTTCAAGAGACCCAGTACTTC	CASSLGLAGGGVQETQYF
TRBV20-1	TRBJ1-2	.	.	TGCAGTGTCTACGAGACACTTAACTATGGCTACACCTTC	CSVYETLNYGYTF
TRBV10-2	TRBJ1-2	many	.	TGCGCCAGCAGTGAGAATTTGGCAGAATACCTCTTC	CASSENLAEYLF
TRBV15	TRBJ1-1	many	.	TGTGCCACCAGCAGAGAGGGACGGGGGAACACTGAAGCTTTCTTT	CATSREGRGNTEAFF
TRBV5-5	TRBJ1-3	few	.	TGTGCCAGCAGCCGCTTAGGATCTGGAAACACCATATATTTT	CASSRLGSGNTIYF
TRBV7-2	TRBJ2-7	many	.	TGTGCCAGCAGCATCCGGGGGGCGCCGAGCTACGAGCAGTACTTC	CASSIRGAPSYEQYF
TRBV6-6	TRBJ1-2	few	.	TGTGCCAGCAGTTACTCGGGTCAGCGAGACTATGGCTACACCTTC	CASSYSGQRDYGYTF
TRBV2	TRBJ2-1	.	TRBD1	TGTGCCAGCAGTGGGACAGGGTCCTACAATGAGCAGTTCTTC	CASSGTGSYNEQFF
TRBV7-9	TRBJ2-7	.	TRBD1	TGTGCCAGCAGCCGGCCCGACAGGGGGCGAGTCGAGCAGTACTTC	CASSRPDRGRVEQYF
TRBV7-9	TRBJ1-1	few	.	TGTGCCAGCAGCTCAACCCTCCTTTACAACGGTGAAGCTTTCTTT	CASSSTLLYNGEAFF
TRBV29-1	TRBJ2-3	.	TRBD1	TGCAGCGTCAAAAATTCCGGGACAGGATACACAGATACGCAGTATTTT	CSVKNSGTGYTDTQYF
TRBV25-1	TRBJ1-5	.	.	TGTGCCAGCAGTGAATCTGGTAGTCGCAATCAGCCCCAGCATTTT	CASSESGSRNQPQHF
TRBV29-1	TRBJ2-7	many	.	TGCAGCGTTGGTGACTCCCTTTACGAGCAGTACTTC	CSVGDSLYEQYF
TRBV7-9	TRBJ1-1	.	TRBD1	TGTGCCAGCGAGAGACAGGGGCTGAACACTGAAGCTTTCTTT	CASERQGLNTEAFF
TRBV24-1	TRBJ1-1	many	.	TGTGCCACCAGTGATGGGACGGGGAACACTGAAGCTTTCTTT	CATSDGTGNTEAFF
TRBV7-2	TRBJ2-2	few	TRBD1	TGTGCCAGCAGCCCGGGACAGGGTCGTGGGGAGCTGTTTTTT	CASSPGQGRGELFF
TRBV5-1	TRBJ2-1	few	.	TGCGCCAGCAGCTCCCGACTAGAGGGCGGTGAGCAGTTCTTC	CASSSRLEGGEQFF
TRBV3-1	TRBJ2-1	.	TRBD2	TGTGCCAGCAGCCGTCTAGCGGGCAATGAGCAGTTCTTC	CASSRLAGNEQFF
TRBV10-2	TRBJ2-3	few	.	TGCGCCAGCAGTAGCGGGTTTAGCACAGATACGCAGTATTTT	CASSSGFSTDTQYF
TRBV5-5	TRBJ2-1	many	.	TGTGCCAGCACCTCGTCAACATACGGTGAGCAGTTCTTC	CASTSSTYGEQFF
TRBV20-1	TRBJ2-1	few	.	TGCAGTGCTAGAGATTTGACTCCAAATGAGCAGTTCTTC	CSARDLTPNEQFF
TRBV9	TRBJ1-3	.	TRBD1	TGTGCCAGCAGCGTAAGGGGGCTCGGAAACACCATATATTTT	CASSVRGLGNTIYF
TRBV5-5	TRBJ2-1	.	.	TGTGCCAGCAGCTGGGGGCTCCACAATGAGCAGTTCTTC	CASSWGLHNEQFF
TRBV7-2	TRBJ2-3	many	TRBD1	TGTGCCAGCAGCCTACAGGGGGCTGGCGGGGCAGATACGCAGTATTTT	CASSLQGAGGADTQYF
TRBV12-3/TRBV12-4	TRBJ1-2	few	.	TGTGCCAGCAGTTTACGGACGAGGAACTATGGCTACACCTTC	CASSLRTRNYGYTF
TRBV20-1	TRBJ2-7	few	TRBD1	TGCAGTGCTAGAAGTTTTGGACAGGGGCTCGACGAGCAGTACTTC	CSARSFGQGLDEQYF
TRBV20-1	TRBJ2-1	few	TRBD2	TGCAGTGCTACACGAACGGGGGGATTGAGGCCCGAGCAGTTCTTC	CSATRTGGLRPEQFF
TRBV7-2	TRBJ2-3	few	TRBD2	TGTGCCAGCAGCACCCGGGGGGTCACAGATACGCAGTATTTT	CASSTRGVTDTQYF
TRBV18	TRBJ2-5	few	.	TGTGCCAGCTCACGTCAGCAGAGGGAGACCCAGTACTTC	CASSRQQRETQYF
TRBV4-1	TRBJ2-3	.	.	TGCGCCAGCAGCCAATCTCGGCAAACTAGCACAGATACGCAGTATTTT	CASSQSRQTSTDTQYF
TRBV7-2	TRBJ2-7	few	TRBD1	TGTGCCAGCAGCATCCAGACAGGGGGTTTTTACGAGCAGTACTTC	CASSIQTGGFYEQYF
TRBV7-9	TRBJ2-5	many	TRBD1	TGTGCCAGCAGCTCCGGGACAGGGCAGAGGGAGACCCAGTACTTC	CASSSGTGQRETQYF
TRBV18	TRBJ2-5	few	TRBD1	TGTGCCAGCTCAACGTACACACAGGGGGGAGAGACCCAGTACTTC	CASSTYTQGGETQYF
TRBV4-3	TRBJ1-1	many	.	TGCGCCAGCAGCCAAGATAAGTGGGGCACTGAAGCTTTCTTT	CASSQDKWGTEAFF
TRBV7-8	TRBJ2-1	few	.	TGTGCCAGCAGCTTACACAGGAAGGGGCAGTTCTTC	CASSLHRKGQFF
TRBV29-1	TRBJ1-1	.	.	TGCAGCGTTGAATTGTTGAACACTGAAGCTTTCTTT	CSVELLNTEAFF
TRBV9	TRBJ1-6	few	.	TGTGCCAGCAGCGGCGGGTCCGTTAATTCACCCCTCCACTTT	CASSGGSVNSPLHF
TRBV7-8	TRBJ2-1	.	.	TGTGCCAGCTATCCAGTGACGGCAAGCTCCTACAATGAGCAGTTCTTC	CASYPVTASSYNEQFF
TRBV12-3/TRBV12-4	TRBJ2-5	many	.	TGTGCCAGCAGCGTCGCACTACAGGGTCGGGAGACCCAGTACTTC	CASSVALQGRETQYF
TRBV7-2	TRBJ1-2	.	.	TGTGCCAGCAGCTTAGTAAGAGGAGCGGTAGGAGGCTACACCTTC	CASSLVRGAVGGYTF
TRBV4-2	TRBJ1-2	.	.	TGTGCCAGCAGCCAAGTAACTCTCCGGGGGACTGATTTCTATGGCTACACCTTC	CASSQVTLRGTDFYGYTF
TRBV5-1	TRBJ2-5	.	TRBD1	TGCGCCAGCAGCTTGTGGCAGGGGGCACGTGAGACCCAGTACTTC	CASSLWQGARETQYF
TRBV7-9	TRBJ2-5	few	TRBD2	TGTGCCAGCAGCGCGACTAGCGGACCTCAAGAGACCCAGTACTTC	CASSATSGPQETQYF